The following is a T cell receptor (beta chain) sequence with its context. The target antigen is unknown. The read gets to within 3 residues of the CDR3 end, and the germline J gene fills in the rest. These data belong to a study of T cells in women clearing cervical HPV infection. Study background: Control women cleared a single incident HPV16 infection within 12 months.

The CDR3 totals 13 residues. Germline CDR1 and CDR2: DFQATT and SNEGSKA (reference sequence). V lost 3 bases to trimming and J lost 5 bases; unmatched junction nucleotides: 6. All donors had a single incident cervical HPV16 infection, not prevalent. Whole-study findings and limits: Cases carried less TRBV6-7 than controls: 0.11% versus 0.16%. CIN3+ cases had significantly higher TCR richness than controls; evenness did not differ.

The repertoire was sequenced with immunoSEQ multiplex PCR; TCRdb's copy has only in-frame clones and lacks some. The ten most abundant clones cover around 3.5% of a sample with approximately 35,000 clones. This receptor was taken from a woman between 18 and 70 years old with a cervical HPV16 infection that either progressed to CIN3+ or cleared (not recorded which). Material for sequencing was blood buffy coat. This sequence joins TRBV20-1 and TRBJ2-5; 7 nucleotides align to TRBD1. Here the CDR3 reads CSASKGAEETQYF. The DNA read from the CDR3 is TGCAGTGCTAGTAAGGGGGCGGAGGAGACC.